Below are 19 T cell receptor beta chains sequenced from a single sample in a study of cytomegalovirus exposure and HLA in healthy donors. 60 Vbeta and 13 Jbeta primers were used in PCR. Sequenced by immunoSEQ multiplex PCR; TCRdb stores in-frame clones only, minus some. Among about 160,000 clones listed, roughly three quarters were seen once. Sample: PBMCs. The receptors derive from a man aged 55 to 69 in good health and CMV-seronegative.

The chain has TRBV28 and TRBJ1-5; D is uncertain. The ends were cut back, 4 bases at V and 9 bases at J, with 19 bases in the middle. This CDR3 is built from 15 residues. Germline CDR1 is MDHEN and CDR2 is SYDVKM. CDR3 sequence: CASSYTAGTPRPQHF. The CDR3 nucleotides read TGTGCCAGCAGTTACACCGCAGGTACTCCGAGGCCCCAGCATTTT.

In its sample, this clone was seen a few times. V usage is TRBV11-2 and J usage is TRBJ1-4, with D possibly being TRBD1 (6 bases). This CDR3 contains 16 residues. CDR1 and CDR2 (germline): SGHAT, FQNNGV. The V gene lost 1 base and the J gene lost 7 bases, with 16 bases spanning the gap. The CDR3 region is CASSLAPRGRSEKLFF. As DNA, the CDR3 is TGTGCCAGCAGCTTAGCCCCCAGGGGCCGGTCTGAAAAACTGTTTTTT. The variable domain in full, completed from reference TRBV11-2 and TRBJ1-4, reads EAGVAQSPRYKIIEKRQSVAFWCNPISGHATLYWYQQILGQGPKLLIQFQNNGVVDDSQLPKDRFSAERLKGVDSTLKIQPAKLEDSAVYLCASSLAPRGRSEKLFFGSGTQLSVL.

Remarks on this clone: The conserved closing phenylalanine or tryptophan is absent in this CDR3, likely reflecting a read error. This rearrangement joins TRBV13 to TRBJ1-2, with 8 bases fitting TRBD1. The CDR3 is 15 residues long. J lost 2 bases, V lost 4 bases, and 6 bases had no gene match. Germline V gene lookup returns CDR1 PRHDT and CDR2 FYEKMQ (reference sequence). Here the CDR3 DNA reads TGTGCCAGCAGCTCTACGAGACAGGGGAACTATGGCTACACCCTC. Its protein is CASSSTRQGNYGYTL.

A note on this clone: The junction departs from germline at one end; a sequencing error may be responsible. This chain uses TRBV7-9 with TRBJ2-1; the match to TRBD1 covers 8 bases. The CDR3 spans 15 residues. CDR1 SEHNR and CDR2 FQNEAQ come from the germline V gene (reference sequence). For the CDR3, the DNA is TGTTCCAGCACCGACAGGGGAACCCCCTACAATGAGCAGTTCTTC. It translates to CSSTDRGTPYNEQFF.

CDR3 DNA: TGCGCCAGCAGTTTGGCTAGCGGGAGCGGTGAGCAGTTCTTC. Its translation: CASSLASGSGEQFF. J is TRBJ2-1 and V is TRBV10-1; 10 nucleotides match TRBD2. The ends lost 5 bases at V and 9 bases at J; junction bases unmatched: 7. The CDR3 totals 14 residues. Germline-derived CDR1 and CDR2 are WNHNN and SYGVQD (reference sequence).

This chain joins TRBV7-3 and TRBJ2-3; TRBD1 aligns across 7 bases. Germline V gene data show CDR1 as SGHTA and CDR2 as FQGTGA. Trimming cost V 4 bases and J 6 bases; bases outside gene matches: 10. This CDR3 comprises 15 residues. CDR3 amino acids: CASSSGTAHQDTQYF. CDR3 in DNA: TGTGCCAGCAGCTCCGGGACAGCTCATCAGGATACGCAGTATTTT.

J is TRBJ2-7 and V is TRBV20-1, with D possibly being TRBD1 (5 bases). This CDR3 region has 11 residues. Trimming left V 6 bases short and J 6 bases short, with 12 bases between. The V gene's germline CDR1 is DFQATT and CDR2 SNEGSKA (reference sequence). The CDR3 region is CSAGVGSEQYF. DNA for the CDR3: TGCAGTGCAGGGGTTGGATCCGAGCAGTACTTC.

The rearrangement links TRBV5-4 to TRBJ1-3, with D unclear. Trimming took 2 bases from V and 0 from J, leaving 9 bases between them. This CDR3 comprises 15 residues. Germline-derived CDR1 and CDR2 are SGHNT and YYREEE (reference sequence). The DNA of the CDR3 is TGTGCCAGCAGCTTCCCCGACACCTCTGGAAACACCATATATTTT. Translated: CASSFPDTSGNTIYF.

This chain joins TRBV7-2 and TRBJ2-3, with a weak D call TRBD2 (5 bases). Trimming shortened V by 8 bases and J by 0 bases, and 12 bases separated the two germline ends. Germline CDR1 reads SGHTA; CDR2 reads FQGNSA. The CDR3 totals 14 residues. CDR3 DNA: TGTGCCAGCCGCGCTAGGACTAGCACAGATACGCAGTATTTT. This sequence encodes CASRARTSTDTQYF.

The V gene is TRBV5-1, the J gene TRBJ1-2; TRBD1 matches at 7 bases. CDR3 size: 13 residues. The germline CDR1 and CDR2 sequences are SGHRS and YFSETQ. Trimming at V came to 3 bases and at J to 2 bases, leaving 1 base not matched to a gene. CDR3: CASSSQGNYGYTF. CDR3 nucleotides: TGCGCCAGCAGCTCACAGGGGAACTATGGCTACACCTTC.

This clone turned up a few times. This chain links TRBV7-6 with TRBJ2-3, with D possibly TRBD1 on 6 matching bases. The V end was cut by 5 bases, the J end by 9 bases, with 15 bases between. This CDR3 spans 13 amino acids. Germline CDR1 SGHVS, CDR2 FNYEAQ. CDR3 DNA sequence: TGTGCCAGCAGCCCAAACGAGGGGGAAACGCAGTATTTT. Amino acid sequence: CASSPNEGETQYF.

This clone is a singleton in its sample. This sequence joins TRBV10-3 and TRBJ2-1; a possible D gene is TRBD1 (6 bases). V shed 9 bases and J shed 0 bases, with 12 bases lying between them. This CDR3 is built from 14 residues. Germline CDR1 and CDR2: ENHRY and SYGVKD. The CDR3 region has the DNA TGTGCCATAAGACAGGCGAGCTCCTACAATGAGCAGTTCTTC. This encodes CAIRQASSYNEQFF.

V is TRBV9 and J is TRBJ2-3; no clear D. Trimming left V 0 bases short and J 2 bases short, with 13 bases between. This CDR3 is built from 16 residues. CDR1 is SGDLS and CDR2 is YYNGEE in the germline V gene. This CDR3 reads CASSVESLRPTDTQYF. CDR3 DNA: TGTGCCAGCAGCGTAGAAAGTTTGAGGCCCACAGATACGCAGTATTTT.

Only a few counts were recorded for this clone. The rearrangement links TRBV7-2 to TRBJ2-7, with D tentatively TRBD2 (6 bases). This CDR3 region has 15 residues. Germline V gene sequence: CDR1 SGHTA, CDR2 FQGNSA. V was cut by 3 bases and J by 0 bases, with 12 bases left in between. The CDR3 sequence: CASSLSGLSSYEQYF. CDR3 in DNA: TGTGCCAGCAGCTTGAGCGGGTTAAGCTCCTACGAGCAGTACTTC.

CDR3 in amino acids: CASSYSFLAGQETQYF. Written as DNA, the CDR3 is TGTGCCAGCAGTTACTCGTTCCTAGCGGGGCAAGAGACCCAGTACTTC. The chain joins TRBV6-6 to TRBJ2-5; 9 bases are shared with TRBD2. Germline V lookup: CDR1 MNHNY, CDR2 SVGAGI (reference sequence). CDR3 length equals 16 residues. J lost 2 bases, V lost 0 bases, and 4 bases had no gene match.

The genes are TRBV4-3 and TRBJ2-3, with 16 positions matching TRBD2. Germline-derived CDR1 and CDR2 are LGHNA and YSLEER. Trimming at V came to 4 bases and at J to 6 bases, leaving 4 bases not matched to a gene. This CDR3 contains 16 residues. The DNA for the CDR3 is TGCGCCAGCAGCCGGGGACTAGCGGGAGGGGTGGATACGCAGTATTTT. It is translated as CASSRGLAGGVDTQYF.

This rearrangement joins TRBV5-1 to TRBJ2-1; D gene uncertain. Looked up from germline, CDR1 is SGHRS and CDR2 is YFSETQ. This CDR3 spans 12 amino acids. V was pared by 0 bases and J by 8 bases, with 6 bases between. CDR3 nucleotide sequence: TGCGCCAGCAGCTTGGTTCGGGATGAGCAGTTCTTC. It codes for CASSLVRDEQFF.

J is TRBJ1-2 and V is TRBV7-2; 9 bases are shared with TRBD1. This CDR3 is 15 amino acids long. Per the germline V gene, CDR1 is SGHTA and CDR2 is FQGNSA. V gave up 4 bases and J gave up 6 bases; unmatched junction bases: 9. DNA for the CDR3: TGTGCCAGCAGCTCCACACGGGGACAGGGCCATGGCTACACCTTC. It encodes CASSSTRGQGHGYTF.

The chain is built from TRBV6-1 and TRBJ2-7; 12 bases map to TRBD2. J gave up 2 bases and V 1 base, and 9 bases lay outside the gene matches. Germline V lookup: CDR1 MNHNS, CDR2 SASEGT. The length of the CDR3 is 18 residues. This CDR3 is CASSEGLAGDGSPYEQYF. The CDR3 DNA reads as TGTGCCAGCAGTGAAGGACTAGCGGGAGACGGATCCCCCTACGAGCAGTACTTC.